One T cell receptor beta chain is described in this entry. Its target is unknown. The entry originates in a study of cytomegalovirus exposure and HLA in healthy donors. Study conclusions and caveats: Among TCR beta chains of equal frequency, HLA-associated ones were more clonally expanded in a later analysis. A cluster of highly shared sequence variants was likely a sequencing artifact. It was reported that TCR beta sequences correctly inferred the HLA-A and HLA-B alleles for most subjects.

The CDR3 has 17 amino acids. V lost 7 bases, J lost 1 base, and 8 bases stayed unmatched. Germline CDR1 reads SQVTM; CDR2 reads ANQGSEA. With 60 Vbeta and 13 Jbeta primers, the PCR was carried out. Some clones are missing from TCRdb's copy, which holds only in-frame ones; the method was immunoSEQ multiplex PCR. The sample consists of just over 95,000 clones, about 76% of them appearing once. The sample comprised PBMCs. The clonotype comes from a human donor in good health. The rearrangement joins TRBV29-1 to TRBJ2-6; 12 bases are shared with TRBD1. The CDR3 protein is CSAVRGQGASGANVLTF. CDR3 coding DNA: TGCAGCGCTGTGAGGGGACAGGGGGCTTCTGGGGCCAACGTCCTGACTTTC.